The source of this T cell receptor (beta chain) is a study of blood T cells in healthy people across ages. Using a J-beta primer mix together with a sample-barcoded 5' primer, a second PCR was run for about 6 to 12 cycles. Each CDR3 protein gets one entry after TCRdb re-called the 5' RACE reads with MiXCR. This table has 920,000 or so distinct CDR3 sequences, 40% to 50% appearing once. This clonotype was seen more than once but under ten times. Germline CDR1 WSHSY, CDR2 SAAADI. V was shortened by 1 base and J by 4 bases, with 14 bases between the two germline ends. The CDR3 consists of 16 residues. This rearrangement joins TRBV10-2 to TRBJ2-1; possible D gene TRBD1, 6 bases. This clonotype was sampled from a woman aged 60-75 years in good health. Sequenced sample: blood. The CDR3 reads CASSEFGGVGYNEQFF. In nucleotides, the CDR3 is TGCGCCAGCAGTGAGTTTGGGGGCGTGGGGTACAATGAGCAGTTCTTC.